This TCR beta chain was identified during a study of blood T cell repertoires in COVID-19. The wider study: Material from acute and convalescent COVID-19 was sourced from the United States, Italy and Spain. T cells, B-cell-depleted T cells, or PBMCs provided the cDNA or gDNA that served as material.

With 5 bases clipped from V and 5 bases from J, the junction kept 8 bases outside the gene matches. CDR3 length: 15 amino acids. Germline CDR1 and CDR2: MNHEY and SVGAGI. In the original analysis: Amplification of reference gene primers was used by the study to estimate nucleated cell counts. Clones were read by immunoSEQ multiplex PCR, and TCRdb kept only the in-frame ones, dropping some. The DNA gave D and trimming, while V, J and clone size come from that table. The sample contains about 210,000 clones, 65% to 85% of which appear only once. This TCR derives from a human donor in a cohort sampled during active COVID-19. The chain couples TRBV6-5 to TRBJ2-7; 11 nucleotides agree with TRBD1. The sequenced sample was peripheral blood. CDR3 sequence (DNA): TGTGCCAGCAGTCCCGGGACAGGGGGTTGGGACGAGCAGTACTTC. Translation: CASSPGTGGWDEQYF.